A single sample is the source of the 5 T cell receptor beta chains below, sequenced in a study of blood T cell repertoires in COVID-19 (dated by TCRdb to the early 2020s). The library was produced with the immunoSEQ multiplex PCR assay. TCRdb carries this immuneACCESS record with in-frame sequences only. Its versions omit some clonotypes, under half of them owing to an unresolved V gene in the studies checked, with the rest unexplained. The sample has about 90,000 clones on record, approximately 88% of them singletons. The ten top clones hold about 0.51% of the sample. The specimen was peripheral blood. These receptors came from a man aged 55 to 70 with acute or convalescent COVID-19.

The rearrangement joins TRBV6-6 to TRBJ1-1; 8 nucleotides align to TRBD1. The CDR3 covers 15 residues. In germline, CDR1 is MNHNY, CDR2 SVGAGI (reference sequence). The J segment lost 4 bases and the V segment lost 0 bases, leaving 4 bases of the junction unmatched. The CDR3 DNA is TGTGCCAGCAGTTACTCGGGACAGGAGCCCACTGAAGCTTTCTTT. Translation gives CASSYSGQEPTEAFF.

Written as DNA, the CDR3 is TGTGCCAGCAGCTCCTCAGGGGGCTCCTACAATGAGCAGTTCTTC. Its translation is CASSSSGGSYNEQFF. The chain links TRBV6-5 to TRBJ2-1; 7 nucleotides align to TRBD1. With 6 bases clipped from V and 0 bases from J, the junction kept 5 bases outside the gene matches. The CDR3 has 15 residues. Germline CDR1 is MNHEY and CDR2 is SVGAGI.

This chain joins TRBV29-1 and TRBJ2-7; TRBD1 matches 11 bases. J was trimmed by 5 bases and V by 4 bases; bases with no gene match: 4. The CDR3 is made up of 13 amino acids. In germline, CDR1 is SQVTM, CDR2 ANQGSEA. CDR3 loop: CSVGTGGLNEQYF. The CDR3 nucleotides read TGCAGCGTTGGGACAGGGGGCTTGAACGAGCAGTACTTC.

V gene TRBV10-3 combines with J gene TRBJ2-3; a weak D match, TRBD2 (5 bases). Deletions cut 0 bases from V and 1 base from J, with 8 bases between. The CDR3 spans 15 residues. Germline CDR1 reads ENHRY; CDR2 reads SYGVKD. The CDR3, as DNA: TGTGCCATCAGTGAGTCAGGCGGGCGCACAGATACGCAGTATTTT. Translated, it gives CAISESGGRTDTQYF.

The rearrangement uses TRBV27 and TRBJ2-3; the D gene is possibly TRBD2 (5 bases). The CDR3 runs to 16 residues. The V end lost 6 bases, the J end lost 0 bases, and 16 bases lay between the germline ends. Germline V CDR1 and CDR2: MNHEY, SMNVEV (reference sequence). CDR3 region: CASRNGAAASTDTQYF. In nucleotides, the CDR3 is TGTGCCAGCAGGAACGGAGCGGCCGCTAGCACAGATACGCAGTATTTT.